These 27 T cell receptor beta chains came from one sample sequenced in a study of beta chain features in type 1 diabetes. The entirety of the isolated RNA underwent reverse transcription, so expressed TCRB transcripts were sequenced. Method: immunoSEQ multiplex PCR; TCRdb's copy keeps in-frame clones and lacks some. The sample carries roughly 290,000 clones, about 8.5% recorded once. The sequenced material came from central memory CD4+ T cells from blood. Receptor source: a woman under 30 in good health.

The chain employs TRBV23-1 and TRBJ2-3; D is unresolved. TRBV23-1 counts as an open reading frame of uncertain function. The V gene lost 6 bases and the J gene lost 8 bases, with 12 bases spanning the gap. The CDR3 sequence is 12 residues long. The CDR3 is CASSLGPGTQYF. The CDR3 DNA follows: TGCGCCAGCAGCCTCGGACCAGGTACGCAGTATTTT.

The chain carries TRBV30 and TRBJ2-4, with D hard to call. Germline loops: CDR1 GTSNPN, CDR2 SVGIG (reference sequence). V was cut by 7 bases and J by 1 base, with 14 bases left in between. The CDR3 covers 14 residues. CDR3 nucleotide sequence: TGTGCCTACCAGGACCCACGGGCCAAAAACATTCAGTACTTC. Its protein is CAYQDPRAKNIQYF.

This clone was seen more than once but under ten times. The chain recombines TRBV7-9 with TRBJ1-5; D call uncertain. V gave up 5 bases and J gave up 5 bases, with 13 bases separating them. CDR1 is SEHNR and CDR2 is FQNEAQ in the germline V gene (reference sequence). CDR3 length equals 14 residues. The DNA for the CDR3 is TGTGCCAGCAGCAGAGGGTCTATGGATCAGCCCCAGCATTTT. Its translation is CASSRGSMDQPQHF.

The chain couples TRBV7-9 to TRBJ1-2, with D hard to call. Germline CDR1 and CDR2: SEHNR and FQNEAQ (reference sequence). The CDR3 runs to 14 residues. V dropped 1 base and J dropped 2 bases, with 8 bases sitting between them. In DNA form, the CDR3 reads TGTGCCAGCAGCTTAGTCTCCATAAACTATGGCTACACCTTC. It translates to CASSLVSINYGYTF.

This clone was counted at least ten times. V and J are TRBV14 and TRBJ2-3; 15 bases match TRBD2. V lost 5 bases to trimming and J lost 5 bases; unmatched junction nucleotides: 5. CDR1 is SGHDN, CDR2 FVKESK, per germline. The CDR3 consists of 16 residues. CDR3 in amino acids: CASSGRTSGREDTQYF. CDR3 DNA sequence: TGTGCCAGCAGCGGACGGACTAGCGGGAGGGAAGATACGCAGTATTTT.

With regard to this clone: One end of the junction does not line up with germline, which may come from a read error. J is TRBJ2-3 and V is TRBV7-2; TRBD2 aligns across 8 bases. The CDR3 runs to 15 residues. Germline assignment: CDR1 SGHTA and CDR2 FQGNSA. CDR3 residues: CASSQAGESTDTQYF. CDR3 sequence (DNA): TGCGCCAGCAGCCAAGCGGGGGAAAGCACAGATACGCAGTATTTT.

The CDR3 loop is CASSPASYEQYF. CDR3 nucleotides: TGTGCCAGCAGTCCCGCTTCCTACGAGCAGTACTTC. V gene TRBV6-6 combines with J gene TRBJ2-7, with D unresolved. The CDR3 has 12 residues. V lost 5 bases and J lost 1, with 6 bases in between. Germline V gives CDR1 MNHNY, CDR2 SVGAGI (reference sequence).

This chain uses TRBV4-1 with TRBJ2-2; weak D call: TRBD1 (6 bases). The CDR3 totals 15 residues. V lost 3 bases and J lost 1, with 9 bases in between. Germline V gene lookup returns CDR1 MGHRA and CDR2 YSYEKL. CDR3 in DNA: TGCGCCAGCAGCCATCCGGACAGGAACACCGGGGAGCTGTTTTTT. Encoded protein: CASSHPDRNTGELFF.

J is TRBJ2-7 and V is TRBV6-5; 9 bases are a match to TRBD2. Germline assignment: CDR1 MNHEY and CDR2 SVGAGI. Losses at the gene ends were 4 bases for V and 6 bases for J; bases not matched to a gene: 4. CDR3 length equals 13 residues. CDR3 DNA: TGTGCCAGCAGTTCGTTTAGCGGGAGCGAGCAGTACTTC. It encodes CASSSFSGSEQYF.

The rearrangement uses TRBV27 and TRBJ2-5; D possibly corresponds to TRBD1 (6 bases). The ends were cut back, 6 bases at V and 4 bases at J, with 15 bases in the middle. Per germline, CDR1 MNHEY and CDR2 SMNVEV (reference sequence). This CDR3 comprises 14 residues. CDR3 coding DNA: TGTGCCAGCAGGATTAACAGGGTCGGAGAGACCCAGTACTTC. Translating gives CASRINRVGETQYF.

The V and J genes are TRBV6-1 and TRBJ1-3; D remains ambiguous. Looked up from germline, CDR1 is MNHNS and CDR2 is SASEGT. Trimming left V 7 bases short and J 0 bases short, with 13 bases between. The CDR3 contains 15 residues. The CDR3 DNA is TGTGCCAGCACTTTAAGGTCGAGCTCTGGAAACACCATATATTTT. This gives the protein CASTLRSSSGNTIYF.

The table lists this clone with a count of one. This sequence joins TRBV4-2 and TRBJ1-2; TRBD1 is a possible D gene (6 bases). CDR1 is LGHNA and CDR2 is YNFKEQ in the germline V gene. The CDR3 extends over 16 amino acids. Between the trimmed V and J ends, which lost 4 bases and 4 bases, there was a span of 19 bases. The CDR3 sequence is CASSLKGTGKGYGYTF. CDR3 coding DNA: TGTGCCAGCAGCCTCAAGGGCACAGGGAAAGGCTATGGCTACACCTTC.

This clone was seen a few times. Other DNA sequences from this sample encode an identical CDR3 as well. V is TRBV7-2 and J is TRBJ2-1; D possibly corresponds to TRBD1 (6 bases). The CDR3 contains 14 residues. Germline-derived CDR1 and CDR2 are SGHTA and FQGNSA. V lost 0 bases to trimming and J lost 5 bases, with 8 bases between them. This CDR3 is CASSLARDNNEQFF. DNA for the CDR3: TGTGCCAGCAGCTTAGCTAGGGACAACAATGAGCAGTTCTTC.

The genes are TRBV2 and TRBJ1-2; D unclear. Trimming stripped 3 bases from V and 7 bases from J, with 12 bases between. The CDR3 runs to 13 residues. CDR1 is SNHLY and CDR2 is FYNNEI in the germline V gene. Here the CDR3 DNA reads TGTGCCAGCAGTGAGCCGGGATTCTTTGGCTACACCTTC. It specifies CASSEPGFFGYTF.

A word on this clone: Given a much more abundant clone one base away, this may be a read error. The J gene is TRBJ2-6, the V gene TRBV18; D is undetermined. Germline-derived CDR1 and CDR2 are KGHSH and LQKENI. The CDR3 has 15 residues. In nucleotides, the CDR3 is TGTGCCAGCGCACCGGCGCTCGGGGGGGCCAACGTCCTGACTTTC. Translating gives CASAPALGGANVLTF.

The V gene is TRBV10-3, the J gene TRBJ2-3; 16 nucleotides match TRBD2. CDR3 length equals 19 residues. Germline values: CDR1 ENHRY, CDR2 SYGVKD. V shed 8 bases and J 3 bases; nucleotides not matched to a gene: 14. CDR3 region: CAIGGTEGLAGGATDTQYF. CDR3 DNA sequence: TGTGCCATCGGCGGGACTGAGGGACTAGCGGGAGGGGCTACAGATACGCAGTATTTT.

The chain recombines TRBV7-2 with TRBJ2-1; possibly TRBD2 for D (7 bases). This CDR3 has 18 residues. The V gene's germline CDR1 is SGHTA and CDR2 FQGNSA. Trimming pared 5 bases from V and 4 bases from J, leaving 24 bases between. The CDR3 nucleotides are TGTGCCAGCAGCATCGCCCGTGGGGGGGCAGGTATATACAATGAGCAGTTCTTC. It yields the protein CASSIARGGAGIYNEQFF.

The V gene is TRBV29-1, the J gene TRBJ1-2, with 8 bases fitting TRBD1. The germline gives CDR1 SQVTM, CDR2 ANQGSEA. Unmatched junction bases numbered 6, after V lost 3 bases and J lost 9 bases. The CDR3 covers 12 residues. The CDR3 nucleotides are TGCAGCGTTGAGACAGGGGCCGGGAGCTACACCTTC. Translating it yields CSVETGAGSYTF.

This clone has just a few counts. This chain connects TRBV18 to TRBJ1-2; tentatively, D is TRBD1 (5 bases). This CDR3 region has 13 residues. Germline CDR1 and CDR2: KGHSH and LQKENI. V lost 2 bases, J lost 8 bases, and 12 bases lay in between. The CDR3 is CASSPVSPGGYTF. CDR3 sequence (DNA): TGTGCCAGCTCACCAGTCAGCCCAGGGGGCTACACCTTC.

This clone was detected a few times. V and J are TRBV5-4 and TRBJ2-7; no firm D call. The CDR3 spans 11 residues. Trimming pared 0 bases from V and 10 bases from J, leaving 8 bases between. Germline CDR1 SGHNT, CDR2 YYREEE (reference sequence). CDR3 region: CASSLGPIQYF. CDR3 in DNA: TGTGCCAGCAGCTTGGGGCCGATCCAGTACTTC.

This chain joins TRBV29-1 and TRBJ1-3, with 10 bases fitting TRBD1. Germline V gene data show CDR1 as SQVTM and CDR2 as ANQGSEA. Germline trimming cut 3 bases from V and 4 bases from J; bases unmatched to any gene: 6. The CDR3 covers 15 residues. The CDR3 protein is CSVDLGQGKGNTIYF. DNA of the CDR3: TGCAGCGTTGACCTGGGACAGGGGAAGGGAAACACCATATATTTT.

There are many counts of this clone. This chain links TRBV5-1 with TRBJ2-3; 7 nucleotides line up with TRBD1. The germline CDR1 and CDR2 sequences are SGHRS and YFSETQ. The CDR3 loop spans 14 amino acids. Trimming at V came to 7 bases and at J to 2 bases, leaving 7 bases not matched to a gene. CDR3: CASAGTVSTDTQYF. Written as DNA, the CDR3 is TGCGCCAGCGCCGGGACAGTATCCACAGATACGCAGTATTTT.

This clone was observed a few times. The rearrangement joins TRBV2 to TRBJ1-2, with a weak D call TRBD1 (6 bases). The CDR3 runs 13 residues. Germline V CDR1 and CDR2: SNHLY, FYNNEI. Deletions cut 6 bases from V and 8 bases from J, with 16 bases between. CDR3 sequence: CASRDGQGSGYTF. In DNA form, the CDR3 reads TGTGCCAGCAGGGACGGGCAGGGGAGCGGCTACACCTTC.

This clone was observed once. This chain joins TRBV7-2 and TRBJ2-5; D unclear. The germline V and J ends were trimmed by 11 bases and 4 bases, with 14 bases remaining between them. The CDR3 runs 12 residues. Germline V gene sequence: CDR1 SGHTA, CDR2 FQGNSA. The CDR3: CAVRGLAETQYF. CDR3 nucleotide sequence: TGTGCCGTTCGAGGTTTGGCAGAGACCCAGTACTTC.

The chain recombines TRBV14 with TRBJ1-2; 8 bases are shared with TRBD1. The germline V gene has CDR1 SGHDN and CDR2 FVKESK. V lost 4 bases, J lost 6 bases, and 10 bases stayed unmatched. This CDR3 is built from 15 residues. The CDR3, as DNA: TGTGCCAGCAGCCCTACGACAGGGGTCGGTAATGGCTACACCTTC. It encodes CASSPTTGVGNGYTF. The full variable domain, with the rest looked up from reference TRBV14 and TRBJ1-2, is EAGVTQFPSHSVIEKGQTVTLRCDPISGHDNLYWYRRVMGKEIKFLLHFVKESKQDESGMPNNRFLAERTGGTYSTLKVQPAELEDSGVYFCASSPTTGVGNGYTFGSGTRLTVV.

This clone was observed a handful of times. The sample contains more than one DNA sequence encoding this CDR3. The chain combines TRBV7-2 with TRBJ2-3; D unclear. Germline V CDR1 and CDR2: SGHTA, FQGNSA. The CDR3 has 14 amino acids. Trimming pared 1 base from V and 2 bases from J, leaving 7 bases between. The CDR3: CASSLGVSTDTQYF. In nucleotides, the CDR3 is TGTGCCAGCAGCTTAGGCGTCTCCACAGATACGCAGTATTTT.

This chain connects TRBV7-2 to TRBJ1-5; no firm D call. The germline gives CDR1 SGHTA, CDR2 FQGNSA. The V end lost 1 base, the J end lost 2 bases, and 9 bases lay between the germline ends. CDR3 length: 15 residues. DNA of the CDR3: TGTGCCAGCAGCTTAGAAGCGCTCCGCAATCAGCCCCAGCATTTT. Translation: CASSLEALRNQPQHF.